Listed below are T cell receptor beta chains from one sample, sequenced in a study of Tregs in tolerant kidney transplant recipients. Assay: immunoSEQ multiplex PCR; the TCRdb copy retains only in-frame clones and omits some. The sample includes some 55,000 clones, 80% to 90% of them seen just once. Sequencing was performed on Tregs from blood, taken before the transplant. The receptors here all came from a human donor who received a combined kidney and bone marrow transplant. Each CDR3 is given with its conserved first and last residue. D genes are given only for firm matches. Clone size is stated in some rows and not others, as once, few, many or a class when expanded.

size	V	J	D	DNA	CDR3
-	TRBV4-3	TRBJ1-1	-	TGCGCCAGCAGCCAGCCGCCCCGGGAGGAAGCTTTCTTT	CASSQPPREEAFF
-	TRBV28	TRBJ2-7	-	TGTGCCAGCAGTTCCCTTGGGCCCTACGAGCAGTACTTC	CASSSLGPYEQYF
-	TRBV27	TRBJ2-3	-	TGTGCCAGCAGTTTATGGGGCGGGGCCACAGATACGCAGTATTTT	CASSLWGGATDTQYF
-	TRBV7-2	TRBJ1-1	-	TGTGCCAGCAGCTTAGCGTATAGCTTGTTCAGTGGTGCTTTCTTT	CASSLAYSLFSGAFF
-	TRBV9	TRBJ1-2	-	TGTGCCAGCAGCGTAGAGGTGGCGCCGGGAGGCTACACCTTC	CASSVEVAPGGYTF
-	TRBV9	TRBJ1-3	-	TGTGCCAGCAGCGTCAGGGAGACAGGCCTCTCCTATCGAAACACCATATATTTT	CASSVRETGLSYRNTIYF
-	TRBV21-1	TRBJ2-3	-	TGTGCCAGCAGCAACAACGGGGTGGCAGATACGCAGTATTTT	CASSNNGVADTQYF
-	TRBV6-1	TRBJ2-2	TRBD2	TGTGCCAGCAGTGAAGCCGCTAGCGGGAGATTCGGGGAGCTGTTTTTT	CASSEAASGRFGELFF
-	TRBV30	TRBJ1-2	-	TGTGCCTGGAGTGCGCACCAGGGGCCAAATGGCTACACCTTC	CAWSAHQGPNGYTF
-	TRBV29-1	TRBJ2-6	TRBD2	TGCAGCGTTGCCCCGGGAGGGGCTGGGGCCAACGTCCTGACTTTC	CSVAPGGAGANVLTF
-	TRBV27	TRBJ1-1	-	TGTGCCAGCAGTCTAATGACTGGGAACACTGAAGCTTTCTTT	CASSLMTGNTEAFF
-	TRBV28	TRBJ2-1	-	TGTGCCAGCAGTTGGACGGGGAGCTACAATGAGCAGTTCTTC	CASSWTGSYNEQFF
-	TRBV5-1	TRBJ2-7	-	TGCGCCAGCAGCTTGACAGGTCTCCAGGGGGGCGAGCAGTACTTC	CASSLTGLQGGEQYF
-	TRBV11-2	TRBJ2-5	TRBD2	TGTGCCAGCAGCCCAAGACTAGCGGGGGGGCTAGAGACCCAGTACTTC	CASSPRLAGGLETQYF
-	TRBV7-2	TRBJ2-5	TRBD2	TGTGCCAGCGGATATAGCGGGGCGGGCCAAGAGACCCAGTACTTC	CASGYSGAGQETQYF
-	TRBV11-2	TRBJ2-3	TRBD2	TGTGCCAGCAGCCCCAGGACTAGCGGGGGGTCGGATACGCAGTATTTT	CASSPRTSGGSDTQYF
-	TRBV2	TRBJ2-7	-	TGTGCCAGCACCCCCGCCTTGGGATCCTACGAGCAGTACTTC	CASTPALGSYEQYF
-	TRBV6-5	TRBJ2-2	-	TGTGCCAGCAGTCCACTTTCCGGGGAGCTGTTTTTT	CASSPLSGELFF
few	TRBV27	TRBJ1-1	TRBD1	TGTGCCAGCAGTTTAAGACCGGGACAGCCCATGAACACTGAAGCTTTCTTT	CASSLRPGQPMNTEAFF
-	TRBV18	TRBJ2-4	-	TGTGCCAGCTCACCAGGGTTCTCCAAAAACATTCAGTACTTC	CASSPGFSKNIQYF
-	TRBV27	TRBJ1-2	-	TGTGCCAGCAGTTGGAGAGGGAACTATGGCTACACCTTC	CASSWRGNYGYTF
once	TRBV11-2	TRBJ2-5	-	TGTGCCAGCAGCTTCGTCCAGGCTTTGGGGCTCGAGACCCAGTACTTC	CASSFVQALGLETQYF
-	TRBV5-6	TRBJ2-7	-	TGTGCCAGCAGCAGACCGCCCGGGAGCCTGTCCTACGAGCAGTACTTC	CASSRPPGSLSYEQYF
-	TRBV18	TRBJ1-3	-	TGTGCCAGCTCACTCCGACCGCGAGTCCCGAAAATCTCTGGAAACACCATATATTTT	CASSLRPRVPKISGNTIYF
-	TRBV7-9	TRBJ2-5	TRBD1	TGTGCCAGCAGTTCAGGGACAGCGTACCAAGAGACCCAGTACTTC	CASSSGTAYQETQYF
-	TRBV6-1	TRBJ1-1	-	TGTGCCAGCACCAAACAGGGATCTGGGTACACTGAAGCTTTCTTT	CASTKQGSGYTEAFF
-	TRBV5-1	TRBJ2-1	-	TGCGCCAGCAGCCGAACCGGGACCAACAATGAGCAGTTCTTC	CASSRTGTNNEQFF
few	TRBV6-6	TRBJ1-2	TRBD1	TGTGCCAGCAGTGATTGGGGGACAGCCTTC	CASSDWGTAF
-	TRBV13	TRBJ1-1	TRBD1	TGTGCCAGCAGCTCTGGACAGGGTACCACTGAAGCTTTCTTT	CASSSGQGTTEAFF
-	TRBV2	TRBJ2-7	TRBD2	TGTGCCAGCGACCCCCGGCTAGCGGGGTCCTACGAGCAGTACTTC	CASDPRLAGSYEQYF
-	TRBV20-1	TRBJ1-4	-	TGCAGTGCTAGTGACAACCAGGGGCTGTTTTTT	CSASDNQGLFF
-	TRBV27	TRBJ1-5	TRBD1	TGTGCCAGCAGACGACAGGGGAATCAGCCCCAGCATTTT	CASRRQGNQPQHF
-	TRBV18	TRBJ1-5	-	TGTGCCAGCTCACCGGGGGTGGATCAGCCCCAGCATTTT	CASSPGVDQPQHF
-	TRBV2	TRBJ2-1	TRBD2	TGTGCCAGCAATCATGCGGGGGGCTCCTACAATGAGCAGTTCTTC	CASNHAGGSYNEQFF
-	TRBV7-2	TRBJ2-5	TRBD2	TGTGCCAGCAGTCTCCTAGCGGGCGACCCGGGGGAGACCCAGTACTTC	CASSLLAGDPGETQYF
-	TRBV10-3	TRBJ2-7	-	TGTGCCATCAGTGTTGGTTCCTACGAGCAGTACTTC	CAISVGSYEQYF
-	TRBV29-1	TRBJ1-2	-	TGCAGCGTTGACCAACGGGACACACGAGTGACTAACTATGGCTACACCTTC	CSVDQRDTRVTNYGYTF
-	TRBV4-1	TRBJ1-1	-	TGCGCCAGCAGCCAAGAGGTGGGGTTCACTGAAGCTTTCTTT	CASSQEVGFTEAFF
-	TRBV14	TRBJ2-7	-	TGTGCCAGCAGCCCCGATGGTGAATCTTTCTCCTACGAGCAGTACTTC	CASSPDGESFSYEQYF
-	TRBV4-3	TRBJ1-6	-	TGCGCCAGCAGCCAAGATCTGACCTCCTATAATTCACCCCTCCACTTT	CASSQDLTSYNSPLHF
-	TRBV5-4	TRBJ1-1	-	TGTGCCAGCAGCTTTCCCGTCCCGGGTAATGAAGCTTTCTTT	CASSFPVPGNEAFF
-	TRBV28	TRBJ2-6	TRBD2	TGTGCCAGCAGTTTATCGAGCGGGAGCTCTGGGGCCAACGTCCTGACTTTC	CASSLSSGSSGANVLTF
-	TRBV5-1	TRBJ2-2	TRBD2	TGCGCCAGCAGCTTCCCTAGCGGGGGTCTGAACACCGGGGAGCTGTTTTTT	CASSFPSGGLNTGELFF
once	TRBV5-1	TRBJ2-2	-	TGCGCCAGCAGCTTGGGGGCGGCAGGGGCCGGGGAGCTGTTTTTT	CASSLGAAGAGELFF
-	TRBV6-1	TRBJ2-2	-	TGTGCCAGCAGTGGCCGGGGTTCGAACACCGGGGAGCTGTTTTTT	CASSGRGSNTGELFF
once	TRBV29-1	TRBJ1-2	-	TGCAGCGTCAAGACGGCTAACTATGGCTACACCTTC	CSVKTANYGYTF
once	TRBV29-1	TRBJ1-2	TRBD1	TGCAGCGTGACTACTCCGGGACAGGGGAACTATGGCTACACCTTC	CSVTTPGQGNYGYTF
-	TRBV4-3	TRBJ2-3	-	TGCGCCAGCAGCCAAGATATAGGTTTAACAGATACGCAGTATTTT	CASSQDIGLTDTQYF
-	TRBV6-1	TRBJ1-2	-	TGTGCCAGCAGTGAGGTCGGGGGAAGGGGCTATGGCTACACCTTC	CASSEVGGRGYGYTF
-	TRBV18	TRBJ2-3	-	TGTGCCAGCTCACCACCGCTCCTAGAGTCGCCCCCAGATACGCAGTATTTT	CASSPPLLESPPDTQYF
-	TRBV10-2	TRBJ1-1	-	TGCGCCAGCAGTGACTTGCAGCTGAACACTGAAGCTTTCTTT	CASSDLQLNTEAFF
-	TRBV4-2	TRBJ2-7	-	TGTGCCAGCAGCCAGAATCGGATGGGGGATGAGCAGTACTTC	CASSQNRMGDEQYF
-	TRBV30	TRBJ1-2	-	TGTGCCTGGAGTCCCGGGAACCCTGGCTACACCTTC	CAWSPGNPGYTF
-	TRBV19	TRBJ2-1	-	TGTGCCAGTAGTATTATCTACGGGGGATGGGGCTGGGAGCAGTTCTTC	CASSIIYGGWGWEQFF
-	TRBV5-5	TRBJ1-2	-	TGTGCCAGCAGCTTGTTATCGGCAGAGGCTGGCTACACCTTC	CASSLLSAEAGYTF
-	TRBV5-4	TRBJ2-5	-	TGTGCCAGCAGCCCCACCGGGAGCGGGTTAGAGACCCAGTACTTC	CASSPTGSGLETQYF
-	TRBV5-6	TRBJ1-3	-	TGTGCCAGCAGCCCACAGGGTTGGGGAAACACCATATATTTT	CASSPQGWGNTIYF
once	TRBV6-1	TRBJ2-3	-	TGTGCCAGCAGTGGACCGGCGACACCCGGGGATACGCAGTATTTT	CASSGPATPGDTQYF
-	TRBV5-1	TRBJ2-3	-	TGCGCCAGCAGCCCGGTCGAGCCGGGACGGAAGGATACGCAGTATTTT	CASSPVEPGRKDTQYF